What follows are 16 T cell receptor beta chains derived from one specimen sequenced in a study of T-cell reconstitution after alpha-beta-depleted transplantation in children. The library targeted TCRbeta and was prepared with unique molecular identifiers. MiXCR, applied by TCRdb to the PCR reads, yields one record per CDR3 protein. The data show about 600,000 distinct CDR3 sequences, roughly 13% seen once. The sample consisted of PBMCs, mostly from graft donor cells, taken 360 days after TCRalphabeta/CD19-depleted stem cell transplant. Every receptor here comes from a male patient aged 10 to 17 who had a stem cell transplant for acute myeloid leukemia, so the T cells may come from the graft donor.

A few counts support this clonotype. V usage is TRBV11-1 and J usage is TRBJ2-3; TRBD2 matches 9 bases. Germline loops: CDR1 SGHAT, CDR2 FQDESV (reference sequence). After removal of 5 bases from V and 2 bases from J, the junction contained 14 bases not matched to a gene. The CDR3 extends over 18 amino acids. The CDR3 DNA reads as TGTGCCAGCAGCCCCCCCCCTGAGCGGGAGGTACCCACAGATACGCAGTATTTT. It is translated as CASSPPPEREVPTDTQYF.

This sequence joins TRBV10-3 and TRBJ2-1, with 8 bases aligning to TRBD2. Trimming at V came to 0 bases and at J to 4 bases, leaving 2 bases not matched to a gene. The CDR3 spans 15 residues. CDR1 ENHRY and CDR2 SYGVKD come from the germline V gene. The CDR3 DNA reads TGTGCCATCAGTGAGTCCACTAGCGGATACAATGAGCAGTTCTTC. Translated, it gives CAISESTSGYNEQFF.

V gene TRBV25-1 combines with J gene TRBJ2-7; TRBD1 might be the D (5 bases). The CDR3 extends over 19 amino acids. Germline assignment: CDR1 MGHDK and CDR2 SYGVNS. V gave up 1 base and J gave up 2 bases, with 24 bases separating them. Written as DNA, the CDR3 is TGTGCCAGCAGTGAATCCCGGCAGGGCGGCTTCTTCCCCCCCTACGAGCAGTACTTC. Its protein is CASSESRQGGFFPPYEQYF.

This clonotype was recorded a few times. This chain connects TRBV4-3 to TRBJ2-3; weak D call: TRBD2 (6 bases). This CDR3 is 14 amino acids long. V was shortened by 3 bases and J by 4 bases, with 11 bases between the two germline ends. Germline CDR1 LGHNA, CDR2 YSLEER. The CDR3 here is CASSQGGTSDTQYF. DNA of the CDR3: TGCGCCAGCAGCCAGGGCGGGACGTCAGATACGCAGTATTTT.

The chain employs TRBV20-1 and TRBJ2-1; 8 bases match TRBD2. Unmatched junction bases numbered 14, after V lost 1 base and J lost 0 bases. This CDR3 has 19 amino acids. CDR1 is DFQATT and CDR2 is SNEGSKA in the germline V gene (reference sequence). In DNA form, the CDR3 reads TGCAGTGCTAGAGTGGAACTAGCGGTACCACCCAGCTCCTACAATGAGCAGTTCTTC. This translates into CSARVELAVPPSSYNEQFF.

This clonotype turned up a few times. The chain has TRBV15 and TRBJ2-1; D is ambiguous. V was cut by 1 base and J by 5 bases, with 12 bases left in between. CDR3 length equals 15 residues. In germline, CDR1 is LNHNV, CDR2 YYDKDF (reference sequence). The CDR3, as DNA: TGTGCCACCAGCAGAGCCCCAGTGGCCCACAATGAGCAGTTCTTC. Residues: CATSRAPVAHNEQFF.

This clonotype was seen ten or more times. V and J are TRBV20-1 and TRBJ2-3; TRBD2 is a possible D gene (6 bases). Trimming shortened V by 7 bases and J by 1 base, and 15 bases separated the two germline ends. This CDR3 region has 14 residues. Germline lookup yields CDR1 DFQATT and CDR2 SNEGSKA (reference sequence). This CDR3 is CSGGTDARTDTQYF. The CDR3 DNA reads as TGCAGTGGCGGGACGGACGCCCGCACAGATACGCAGTATTTT.

This clonotype was counted only a few times. V is TRBV4-3 and J is TRBJ2-4; no firm D call. The CDR3 length is 14 residues. V lost 0 bases and J lost 5, with 8 bases in between. Germline V CDR1 and CDR2: LGHNA, YSLEER. The CDR3 DNA sequence: TGCGCCAGCAGCCAAGAGCGGAGCCAAAACATTCAGTACTTC. It is translated as CASSQERSQNIQYF.

The chain couples TRBV3-1 to TRBJ2-1; D is ambiguous. The V gene lost 1 base and the J gene lost 1 base, with 8 bases spanning the gap. Germline CDR1 reads LGHDT; CDR2 reads YNNKEL (reference sequence). CDR3 length: 15 residues. This chain's CDR3 is CASSQGSGSYNEQFF. CDR3 nucleotide sequence: TGTGCCAGCAGCCAAGGTAGTGGTTCCTACAATGAGCAGTTCTTC.

CDR3 in DNA: TGTGCCAGCAGTTTATGGTGGTTGAACGGTGCCCTCAGGCCCCAGCATTTT. This codes for CASSLWWLNGALRPQHF. This rearrangement joins TRBV28 to TRBJ1-5, with D uncertain. This CDR3 is 17 amino acids long. CDR1 MDHEN and CDR2 SYDVKM come from the germline V gene. V gave up 0 bases and J gave up 9 bases, with 21 bases separating them.

This clonotype was detected a few times. The chain links TRBV14 to TRBJ2-3; D ambiguous. The germline CDR1 and CDR2 sequences are SGHDN and FVKESK. V was trimmed by 1 base and J by 7 bases, leaving 9 bases between them. This CDR3 is 13 amino acids long. CDR3 DNA: TGTGCCAGCAGCCAAGGATTTAAGAATACGCAGTATTTT. Its protein product is CASSQGFKNTQYF.

This clonotype was seen a handful of times. This chain links TRBV28 with TRBJ2-2, with 7 bases identical to TRBD2. The V gene end was trimmed by 7 bases and the J gene end by 4 bases; junction bases not matched to a gene: 12. The CDR3 contains 16 residues. Germline V CDR1 and CDR2: MDHEN, SYDVKM. CDR3 protein: CASTTWGSGPTGELFF. In DNA, the CDR3 is TGTGCCAGCACCACTTGGGGTAGCGGGCCCACCGGGGAGCTGTTTTTT.

This clonotype came up many times. The rearrangement uses TRBV10-3 and TRBJ2-7; D call uncertain. CDR1 is ENHRY and CDR2 is SYGVKD in the germline V gene. The CDR3 sequence is 14 residues long. Trimming left V 8 bases short and J 2 bases short, with 16 bases between. CDR3 DNA sequence: TGTGCCATCGGAGAGGCAGGACCCACCTACGAGCAGTACTTC. It translates to CAIGEAGPTYEQYF.

This clonotype has a count of ten or more. The chain is built from TRBV5-1 and TRBJ2-1; TRBD2 matches at 16 bases. Germline lookup yields CDR1 SGHRS and CDR2 YFSETQ. The length of the CDR3 is 16 residues. The V gene end was trimmed by 3 bases and the J gene end by 8 bases; junction bases not matched to a gene: 5. CDR3 in DNA: TGCGCCAGCAGCTCGGGACTAGCGGGAGGGTCCCATGAGCAGTTCTTC. Residues: CASSSGLAGGSHEQFF.

V and J are TRBV28 and TRBJ2-4, with 8 bases identical to TRBD1. The CDR3 loop spans 15 amino acids. The V and J ends lost 6 bases and 7 bases, in that order; junction bases with no gene match: 11. The V gene's germline CDR1 is MDHEN and CDR2 SYDVKM. DNA of the CDR3: TGTGCCAGCAGCTTAAACGACAGGGGCTGGAACATTCAGTACTTC. Translating gives CASSLNDRGWNIQYF.

The J gene is TRBJ2-3, the V gene TRBV7-2, with a tentative D call TRBD2 (5 bases). The CDR3 extends over 16 amino acids. The germline gives CDR1 SGHTA, CDR2 FQGNSA. Deletions cut 10 bases from V and 0 bases from J, with 20 bases between. Written as DNA, the CDR3 is TGTGCCACCCACGGCCGAGGGCGGACTAGCACAGATACGCAGTATTTT. Amino acid sequence: CATHGRGRTSTDTQYF.